This is a list of T cell receptor beta chains from one sample in a study of blood T cell repertoires in COVID-19. Only in-frame clones appear in the TCRdb table, and some are missing; sequencing was by immunoSEQ multiplex PCR. Altogether around 240,000 clones are present, approximately 84% being singletons, with the ten largest covering approximately 1.9%. Material: peripheral blood. All receptors derive from a woman aged 80 or older with acute or convalescent COVID-19. Each CDR3 is given with its conserved first and last residue. Size tells how often a clone was seen (once, few, many) or the class of an expanded clone, and some rows leave it out.

v_gene	j_gene	abundance	CDR3aa
TRBV6-5	TRBJ1-5	once	CASSSTTGFRNQPQHF
TRBV2	TRBJ1-4	.	CASSLDATTSTRLPPSF
TRBV28	TRBJ2-5	.	CASNSGETQYF
TRBV28	TRBJ2-2	once	CASSPDSGELFF
TRBV7-8	TRBJ1-4	.	CASSRSSLGAGTNEKLFF
TRBV19	TRBJ1-1	.	CASSGGRERNTEAFF
TRBV5-5	TRBJ1-6	.	CASSPTTGTNSPLHF
TRBV19	TRBJ2-7	.	CASSISDRVDEQYF
TRBV5-1	TRBJ1-4	.	CASSPQGTNEKLFF
TRBV28	TRBJ2-1	.	CASSLLRGEQFF
TRBV6-5	TRBJ1-6	.	CASSYGGGALNSPLHF
TRBV11-2	TRBJ1-6	.	CASSFGAWDSPLHF
TRBV9	TRBJ2-3	.	CASSVAETSTDTQYF
TRBV5-1	TRBJ1-6	.	CASSLGQGTGDTLHF
TRBV7-9	TRBJ1-6	.	CASSLMGGGSPLHF
TRBV3-1/TRBV3-2	TRBJ2-3	.	CASSHRDTQYF
TRBV6-1	TRBJ1-6	.	CASSEGGGVRRNSPLHF
TRBV5-6	TRBJ1-2	.	CASSSRVRGTNYGYTF
TRBV6-5	TRBJ2-7	once	CASSYSAGSSYEQYF
TRBV6-5	TRBJ2-1	.	CASTPGQSYNEQFF
TRBV29-1	TRBJ1-1	.	CSVAQGGTEAFF
TRBV12-3/TRBV12-4	TRBJ1-1	.	CANGRGRNTEAFF
TRBV2	TRBJ1-6	.	CASSPTGMNSPLHF
TRBV19	TRBJ1-2	.	CASSIRTAGSNFNYGYTF
TRBV28	TRBJ2-1	.	CASSSGRGFYNEQFF
TRBV18	TRBJ1-1	.	CASSPIGQQNTEAFF
TRBV5-1	TRBJ1-4	.	CASRMDTYEKLFF
TRBV2	TRBJ1-4	.	CASSVTLRQGSEEKLFF
TRBV9	TRBJ2-5	.	CASSPGGQETQYF
TRBV3-1/TRBV3-2	TRBJ1-1	.	CASRLQGYTEAFF
TRBV29-1	TRBJ1-2	.	CSVTPRDGYTF
TRBV2	TRBJ2-2	.	CANRGGSSTGELFF
TRBV28	TRBJ1-2	.	CASSPFDRDYGYTF
TRBV19	TRBJ2-3	.	CASSIVLAATDTQYF
TRBV29-1	TRBJ2-1	.	CSVELAGYNEQFF
TRBV7-2	TRBJ1-6	once	CASSNGQGLTLHF
TRBV6-4	TRBJ1-1	.	CASSAQRGTEAFF
TRBV11-2	TRBJ2-1	.	CASSLVAGDEQFF
TRBV7-8	TRBJ1-5	once	CASSPRDRGLSQPQHF
TRBV7-2	TRBJ2-1	few	CASSFNGLAGAEQFF
TRBV12-2	TRBJ2-3	once	CASPHLAGGGTDTQYF